This T cell receptor beta chain was obtained from a study of regulatory T cells in long-lasting Graves disease. In the study overall: Graves' patients who were just diagnosed had used antithyroid drugs for under 3 months. General study points: A reduction in accuracy may have resulted from the small sample size. Persistent Graves' patients showed less TCR diversity than newly diagnosed ones.

CDR3-region Arm-PCR and iRepertoire HTBI primers produced the TCR beta libraries. One entry per CDR3 protein, called by TCRdb with MiXCR from the multiplex PCR reads. Of about 380,000 distinct CDR3 sequences listed, 15% to 17% are singletons. The time point here: newly diagnosed GD, antithyroid drugs for less than 3 months. After RNA was extracted from PBMCs, the TCR library was made from it. This clonotype came up many times. What it recognizes is unknown. This clonotype originated in a female donor with Graves disease. Material: peripheral blood mononuclear cells (PBMCs), obtained at new diagnosis, from a patient treated with antithyroid drugs.

Here the CDR3 reads CASSLLGPTEAFF. As DNA, the CDR3 is TGTGCCAGCAGTTTATTGGGCCCCACTGAAGCTTTCTTT. This sequence joins TRBV12-3 or TRBV12-4 and TRBJ1-1; no definite D call. This CDR3 spans 13 amino acids. Trimming shortened V by 2 bases and J by 4 bases, and 8 bases separated the two germline ends.